One TCR beta chain is described in this entry. What it binds is not known. This may arise from a read error, as a much more abundant clone is one base away. V lost 5 bases and J lost 8; bases outside the gene matches: 13. Germline CDR1 reads MDHEN; CDR2 reads SYDVKM. The CDR3 sequence is 16 residues long. Assembly of TCR beta libraries relied on iRepertoire HTBI primers together with Arm-PCR of CDR3 regions. TCRdb reprocessed the multiplex PCR reads via MiXCR and lists one record per CDR3 protein. The sample records more than 300,000 distinct CDR3 sequences, approximately 12% being singletons. The data were obtained in a study of regulatory T cells in long-lasting Graves disease. Study conclusions and caveats: Favoring TRBV28, TRBJ1-2 and TRBJ2-5 was a feature seen in persistent disease.

Time point in this sample: newly diagnosed GD, antithyroid drugs for less than 3 months. The TCR library was made from RNA that had been extracted from PBMCs in TRIzol. The same sample was also studied in work on T cells in Graves' hyperthyroidism and ophthalmopathy. This second report adds: A set of HTBI primers served as the primers for a first-round RT-PCR of the TCR CDR3.

This receptor was identified in a woman between 18 and 29 years old with Graves disease. The sample consisted of peripheral blood mononuclear cells (PBMCs), taken at new diagnosis, from a patient treated with antithyroid drugs. The chain carries TRBV28 and TRBJ2-1, with 9 bases fitting TRBD2. This chain's CDR3 is CASSPSQRGALDEQFF. CDR3 nucleotide sequence: TGTGCCAGCAGTCCGTCCCAGCGGGGGGCCCTCGATGAGCAGTTCTTC. Combining the CDR3 with reference TRBV28 and TRBJ2-1 gives the whole variable domain DVKVTQSSRYLVKRTGEKVFLECVQDMDHENMFWYRQDPGLGLRLIYFSYDVKMKEKGDIPEGYSVSREKKERFSLILESASTNQTSMYLCASSPSQRGALDEQFFGPGTRLTVL.